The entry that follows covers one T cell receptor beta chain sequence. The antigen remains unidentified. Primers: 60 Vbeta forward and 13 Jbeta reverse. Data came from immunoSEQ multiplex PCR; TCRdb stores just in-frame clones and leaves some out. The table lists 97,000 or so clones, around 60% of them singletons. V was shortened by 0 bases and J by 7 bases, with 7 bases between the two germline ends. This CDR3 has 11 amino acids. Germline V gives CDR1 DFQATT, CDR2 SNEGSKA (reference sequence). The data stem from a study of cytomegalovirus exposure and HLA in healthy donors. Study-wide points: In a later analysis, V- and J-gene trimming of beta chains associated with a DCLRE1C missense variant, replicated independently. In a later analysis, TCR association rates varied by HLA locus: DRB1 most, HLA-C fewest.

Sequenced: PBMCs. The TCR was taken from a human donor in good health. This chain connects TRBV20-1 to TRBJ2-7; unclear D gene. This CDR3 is CSARELAEQYF. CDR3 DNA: TGCAGTGCTAGAGAATTAGCTGAGCAGTACTTC.